This TCR beta chain was recovered during a study of cytomegalovirus exposure and HLA in healthy donors. This clone was found a few times. PCR amplification relied on 60 Vbeta primers (plus 13 Jbeta primers). Profiled with immunoSEQ multiplex PCR; TCRdb holds only in-frame clones, not every one. The sample has about 140,000 clones, approximately 82% seen once. The CDR3 loop spans 13 amino acids. The germline V gene has CDR1 SGHAT and CDR2 FQDESV (reference sequence). V lost 1 base and J 5 bases, leaving 6 bases between the germline ends. The source of this sequence is a man aged 30-40 years in good health and CMV-seropositive. Sequencing was performed on PBMCs. This sequence joins TRBV11-1 and TRBJ1-5; D call uncertain. The CDR3 sequence is CASSLERDQPQHF. The CDR3 region has the DNA TGTGCCAGCAGCTTAGAACGGGATCAGCCCCAGCATTTT.